These 29 T cell receptor beta chains were all obtained from the same sample, sequenced in a study of blood T cell repertoires in COVID-19. The protocol was immunoSEQ multiplex PCR, while the TCRdb copy is restricted to in-frame clones and leaves out a portion. Of some 210,000 clones in the sample, roughly 88% are singletons; the top ten hold approximately 5.6%. The specimen was peripheral blood. The receptor source for this set is a woman aged 40 to 55 who had recovered from COVID-19.

The CDR3 bases are TGTGCCAGCAGCTTTCAGGGGGGCTTGAACACTGAAGCTTTCTTT. Its translation is CASSFQGGLNTEAFF. This chain connects TRBV11-2 to TRBJ1-1; TRBD1 aligns across 7 bases. This CDR3 is built from 15 residues. The ends lost 3 bases at V and 0 bases at J; junction bases unmatched: 4. Germline V CDR1 and CDR2: SGHAT, FQNNGV.

This chain uses TRBV4-2 with TRBJ1-5; D is uncertain. Germline V gene lookup returns CDR1 LGHNA and CDR2 YNFKEQ. This CDR3 contains 14 residues. V lost 0 bases and J lost 5, with 8 bases in between. CDR3 region: CASSQDLGYQPQHF. CDR3 bases: TGTGCCAGCAGCCAAGATTTGGGCTATCAGCCCCAGCATTTT.

This rearrangement joins TRBV19 to TRBJ1-1; D is uncertain. Germline lookup yields CDR1 LNHDA and CDR2 SQIVND (reference sequence). There are 13 residues in the CDR3. V lost 2 bases, J lost 0 bases, and 4 bases lay in between. The CDR3 nucleotides are TGTGCCAGTAGTATACAAATGAACACTGAAGCTTTCTTT. Translating it yields CASSIQMNTEAFF.

This chain joins TRBV5-4 and TRBJ2-7; TRBD1 aligns across 9 bases. CDR1 and CDR2 (germline): SGHNT, YYREEE (reference sequence). This CDR3 is built from 15 residues. Trimming removed 6 bases from V and 2 bases from J; junction bases left unmatched: 9. The CDR3 protein is CASTRSGTGTYEQYF. The CDR3 coding sequence is TGTGCCAGCACCAGGAGTGGGACAGGGACCTACGAGCAGTACTTC. The whole variable domain, remainder taken from reference TRBV5-4 and TRBJ2-7, is ETGVTQSPTHLIKTRGQQVTLRCSSQSGHNTVSWYQQALGQGPQFIFQYYREEENGRGNFPPRFSGLQFPNYSSELNVNALELDDSALYLCASTRSGTGTYEQYFGPGTRLTVT.

V gene TRBV3-1 (or the pseudogene TRBV3-2) combines with J gene TRBJ1-2; D unresolved. This CDR3 contains 14 residues. Looked up from germline, CDR1 is LGHDT and CDR2 is YNNKEL (reference sequence). Trimming pared 3 bases from V and 4 bases from J, leaving 12 bases between. The CDR3 spells CASSHAREGYGYTF. The CDR3 DNA reads TGTGCCAGCAGCCATGCCCGGGAAGGCTATGGCTACACCTTC.

This clone was observed once. The chain couples TRBV12-3 or TRBV12-4 to TRBJ1-2; D uncertain. The CDR3 has 13 amino acids. V was clipped by 3 bases and J by 8 bases, with 13 bases between them. As DNA, the CDR3 is TGTGCCAGCAGTTTGGCCCTAGCCAGGGGCTACACCTTC. This gives the protein CASSLALARGYTF.

The chain has TRBV5-5 and TRBJ2-2, with 11 bases matching TRBD2. The CDR3 is 16 amino acids. V dropped 0 bases and J dropped 4; count of bases not matched to a gene: 2. Germline V gives CDR1 SGHKS, CDR2 YYEKEE (reference sequence). CDR3 nucleotide sequence: TGTGCCAGCAGCTTGGGACTAGCGGGGATCACCGGGGAGCTGTTTTTT. It translates to CASSLGLAGITGELFF.

The chain recombines TRBV5-1 with TRBJ2-2; 7 bases are shared with TRBD1. There are 16 residues in the CDR3. J gave up 2 bases and V 3 bases, and 7 bases lay outside the gene matches. Germline V gene sequence: CDR1 SGHRS, CDR2 YFSETQ. The DNA for the CDR3 is TGCGCCAGCAGCTCCCCGGGACAGATAAACACCGGGGAGCTGTTTTTT. Translation gives CASSSPGQINTGELFF.

V gene TRBV9 combines with J gene TRBJ2-3; 12 bases line up with TRBD1. This CDR3 spans 16 amino acids. V was pared by 3 bases and J by 4 bases, with 6 bases of the junction left unmatched. Germline V CDR1 and CDR2: SGDLS, YYNGEE. The CDR3 reads CASSGPGTGGPDTQYF. For the CDR3, the DNA is TGTGCCAGCAGCGGACCCGGGACAGGGGGCCCAGATACGCAGTATTTT.

This rearrangement joins TRBV27 to TRBJ2-6; 7 bases fit TRBD1. The J segment lost 2 bases and the V segment lost 3 bases, leaving 4 bases of the junction unmatched. Germline loops: CDR1 MNHEY, CDR2 SMNVEV (reference sequence). CDR3 length equals 16 residues. The CDR3 loop reads CASSFWQGAGANVLTF. Written as DNA, the CDR3 is TGTGCCAGCAGTTTTTGGCAGGGGGCTGGGGCCAACGTCCTGACTTTC.

J is TRBJ2-1 and V is TRBV5-1; D is undetermined. The germline V gene encodes CDR1 SGHRS and CDR2 YFSETQ. This CDR3 is built from 16 residues. Trimming shortened V by 2 bases and J by 0 bases, and 12 bases separated the two germline ends. This CDR3 reads CASSLVAESSYNEQFF. The CDR3 DNA reads as TGCGCCAGCAGCTTAGTAGCTGAGAGCTCCTACAATGAGCAGTTCTTC.

In nucleotides, the CDR3 is TGTGCCAGAAGCTTGGGGCGACTTCTTTTTCGCTACGAGCAGTACTTC. Amino acid sequence: CARSLGRLLFRYEQYF. The V call is TRBV5-3, the J call TRBJ2-7; D unclear. TRBV5-3 is filed as an ORF, its function uncertain. Trimming shortened V by 0 bases and J by 3 bases, and 16 bases separated the two germline ends. The CDR3 totals 16 residues.

V gene TRBV18 combines with J gene TRBJ2-1; D might be TRBD1 (6 bases). The V gene lost 4 bases and the J gene lost 7 bases, with 11 bases spanning the gap. CDR1 KGHSH and CDR2 LQKENI come from the germline V gene. This CDR3 spans 13 amino acids. In DNA, the CDR3 is TGTGCCAGCTCACAGGGGGTCGGAAATGAGCAGTTCTTC. Residues: CASSQGVGNEQFF.

V and J are TRBV7-9 and TRBJ2-4, with 11 bases fitting TRBD2. The CDR3 length is 15 residues. Germline lookup yields CDR1 SEHNR and CDR2 FQNEAQ (reference sequence). V lost 3 bases and J lost 7; bases outside the gene matches: 5. This CDR3 is CASSLTLAGGNIQYF. The CDR3 bases are TGTGCCAGCAGCTTGACCCTAGCGGGAGGTAACATTCAGTACTTC.

V is TRBV18 and J is TRBJ1-1, with 7 bases identical to TRBD1. CDR3 length equals 18 residues. V lost 1 base to trimming and J lost 2 bases; unmatched junction nucleotides: 13. From germline, CDR1 is KGHSH and CDR2 LQKENI. CDR3 DNA sequence: TGTGCCAGCTCACCACGCACAGGGGTAGTAGGGACCAACACTGAAGCTTTCTTT. Translation gives CASSPRTGVVGTNTEAFF.

The V call is TRBV21-1, the J call TRBJ2-1; the table assigns TRBD2, which was not confirmed against the DNA. TRBV21-1 is annotated as a pseudogene. The CDR3 covers 17 residues. In DNA form, the CDR3 reads TGTGCCAGCAGCAAAGCGCGGCTAGCGGGAGGGCCGGATGAGCAGTTCTTC. Protein product: CASSKARLAGGPDEQFF.

This chain uses TRBV2 with TRBJ2-2; tentative D call: TRBD1 (6 bases). Germline CDR1 SNHLY, CDR2 FYNNEI. Trimming cost V 7 bases and J 2 bases, with 17 bases left between them. The CDR3 consists of 16 residues. DNA of the CDR3: TGTGCCAGCACCGAGGGGCAGGGGCGAAACACCGGGGAGCTGTTTTTT. It translates to CASTEGQGRNTGELFF.

V and J are TRBV5-1 and TRBJ2-5, with 14 bases matching TRBD2. The V and J ends lost 4 bases and 0 bases, in that order; junction bases with no gene match: 8. The CDR3 is made up of 18 amino acids. Germline-derived CDR1 and CDR2 are SGHRS and YFSETQ. In DNA, the CDR3 is TGCGCCAGCAGCCCTGGGACTAGCGGGAGAGGGAACCAAGAGACCCAGTACTTC. This translates into CASSPGTSGRGNQETQYF.

The CDR3 sequence: CASSQVLESNQPQHF. DNA of the CDR3: TGCGCCAGCAGCCAAGTGTTGGAGAGCAATCAGCCCCAGCATTTT. This rearrangement joins TRBV4-3 to TRBJ1-5; D gene uncertain. Germline CDR1 is LGHNA and CDR2 is YSLEER. Trimming stripped 1 base from V and 1 base from J, with 8 bases between. The CDR3 consists of 15 residues.

This clone was seen just once. J is TRBJ2-7 and V is TRBV18; 8 bases line up with TRBD2. Germline CDR1 reads KGHSH; CDR2 reads LQKENI. V was clipped by 1 base and J by 4 bases; unmatched bases: 9. The CDR3 is 16 residues long. The CDR3 bases are TGTGCCAGCTCACCACGGGGAGCTAGCGGGTTATACGAGCAGTACTTC. Amino acid sequence: CASSPRGASGLYEQYF.

This chain joins TRBV4-2 and TRBJ1-1; D is undetermined. Germline CDR1 LGHNA, CDR2 YNFKEQ. Trimming pared 1 base from V and 3 bases from J, leaving 9 bases between. The CDR3 runs to 14 residues. The CDR3 DNA reads as TGTGCCAGCAGCCAAGTATTCTTCGACACTGAAGCTTTCTTT. Protein product: CASSQVFFDTEAFF.

The chain joins TRBV2 to TRBJ2-7; possibly TRBD2 for D (5 bases). Germline V gives CDR1 SNHLY, CDR2 FYNNEI. The CDR3 runs to 11 residues. The V gene lost 3 bases and the J gene lost 8 bases, with 8 bases spanning the gap. The CDR3 nucleotides read TGTGCCAGCAGTGAGGCCGGGAAGCAGTACTTC. This translates into CASSEAGKQYF.

The CDR3: CASSLAAGQRVYGYTF. The CDR3 DNA reads as TGTGCCAGCAGCTTGGCCGCAGGACAGAGGGTCTATGGCTACACCTTC. The chain links TRBV5-6 to TRBJ1-2; possibly TRBD1 for D (6 bases). This CDR3 has 16 residues. V lost 0 bases to trimming and J lost 4 bases, with 16 bases between them. The germline gives CDR1 SGHDT, CDR2 YYEEEE.

A remark on this clone: A read error may account for a junction end that differs from germline. V gene TRBV18 combines with J gene TRBJ1-2, with D uncertain. CDR1 and CDR2 (germline): KGHSH, LQKENI. CDR3 length: 12 amino acids. The CDR3 reads CASSPLRSGYTF. CDR3 nucleotide sequence: TGTGCCAGCTCCCCACTGAGGTCCGGCTACACCTTC. Filled out from reference TRBV18 and TRBJ1-2, the complete variable domain reads NAGVMQNPRHLVRRRGQEARLRCSPMKGHSHVYWYRQLPEEGLKFMVYLQKENIIDESGMPKERFSAEFPKEGPSILRIQQVVRGDSAAYFCASSPLRSGYTFGSGTRLTVV.

V gene TRBV28 combines with J gene TRBJ1-5, with 8 bases lining up with TRBD1. The ends lost 5 bases at V and 0 bases at J; junction bases unmatched: 6. This CDR3 has 16 residues. CDR1 is MDHEN and CDR2 is SYDVKM in the germline V gene. For the CDR3, the DNA is TGTGCCAGCAGTCTGGAGACAGGGGCTAGCAATCAGCCCCAGCATTTT. Translation gives CASSLETGASNQPQHF.

This clone was seen once. Here the CDR3 DNA reads TGTGCCACCCGACTCTCCTACGAGCAGTACTTC. As protein: CATRLSYEQYF. This chain joins TRBV19 and TRBJ2-7, with D unclear. V lost 10 bases and J 0 bases, leaving 7 bases between the germline ends. The CDR3 loop spans 11 amino acids. The germline CDR1 and CDR2 sequences are LNHDA and SQIVND (reference sequence).

In this sample, this clone turned up a few times. The chain uses TRBV27 and TRBJ1-6, with TRBD1 matching over 9 bases. CDR1 MNHEY and CDR2 SMNVEV come from the germline V gene (reference sequence). Losses at the gene ends were 8 bases for V and 8 bases for J; bases not matched to a gene: 10. CDR3 length equals 15 residues. In DNA, the CDR3 is TGTGCCAGCCGTGGGTTTGACAGGGGGTATTCACCCCTCCACTTT. This translates into CASRGFDRGYSPLHF.

The chain joins TRBV29-1 to TRBJ2-7; TRBD1 matches 11 bases. Trimming removed 1 base from V and 5 bases from J; junction bases left unmatched: 4. This CDR3 region has 14 residues. Germline V gene lookup returns CDR1 SQVTM and CDR2 ANQGSEA. CDR3 protein: CSVEGGTGGDEQYF. The CDR3, as DNA: TGCAGCGTTGAAGGAGGGACAGGGGGTGACGAGCAGTACTTC.

Here the CDR3 DNA reads TGTGCCAGCAGCCAACACGGACAGGGGTCGTTCGGCTACACCTTC. This translates into CASSQHGQGSFGYTF. This rearrangement joins TRBV3-1 (or the pseudogene TRBV3-2) to TRBJ1-2; 9 bases fit TRBD1. There are 15 residues in the CDR3. The trim removed 2 bases at V and 8 bases at J, leaving 9 bases unmatched. Germline V lookup: CDR1 LGHDT, CDR2 YNNKEL (reference sequence).